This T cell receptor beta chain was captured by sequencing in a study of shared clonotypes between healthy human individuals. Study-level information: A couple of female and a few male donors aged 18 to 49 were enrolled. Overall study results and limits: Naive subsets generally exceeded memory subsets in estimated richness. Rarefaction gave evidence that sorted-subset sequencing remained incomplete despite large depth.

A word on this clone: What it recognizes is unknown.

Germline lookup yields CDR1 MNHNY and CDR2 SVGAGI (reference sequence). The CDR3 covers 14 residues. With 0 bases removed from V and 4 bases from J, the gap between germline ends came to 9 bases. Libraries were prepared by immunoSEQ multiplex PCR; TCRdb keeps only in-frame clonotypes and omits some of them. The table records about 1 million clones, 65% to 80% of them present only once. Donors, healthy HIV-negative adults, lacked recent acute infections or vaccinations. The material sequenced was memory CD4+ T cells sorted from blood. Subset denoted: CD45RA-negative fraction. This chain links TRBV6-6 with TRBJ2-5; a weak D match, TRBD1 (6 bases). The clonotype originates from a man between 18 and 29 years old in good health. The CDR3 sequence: CASSYSMGAETQYF. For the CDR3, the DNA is TGTGCCAGCAGTTACTCGATGGGGGCAGAGACCCAGTACTTC.